This passage covers 3 T cell receptor beta chains from one sample sequenced in a study of T cell responses to AZD1222 COVID-19 vaccine. Clones were sequenced by immunoSEQ multiplex PCR, and TCRdb holds only the in-frame ones, with some missing. The sample has 100,000 to 140,000 clones, 70% to 90% seen once. The sequenced sample was peripheral blood, obtained 28 days after the second AZD1222 dose. These receptors all stem from an adult who received the AZD1222 COVID-19 vaccine.

V usage is TRBV5-4 and J usage is TRBJ2-2; 7 bases map to TRBD1. Germline V gives CDR1 SGHNT, CDR2 YYREEE (reference sequence). This CDR3 region has 14 residues. Losses at the gene ends were 4 bases for V and 6 bases for J; bases not matched to a gene: 6. CDR3 amino acids: CASSGDSRAGELFF. CDR3 DNA: TGTGCCAGCAGCGGGGACAGTCGAGCCGGGGAGCTGTTTTTT.

The chain links TRBV7-9 to TRBJ1-3; D not certain. Germline-derived CDR1 and CDR2 are SEHNR and FQNEAQ (reference sequence). V was cut by 1 base and J by 0 bases, with 7 bases left in between. The CDR3 is made up of 15 amino acids. The chain's CDR3 is CASSLVASSGNTIYF. The CDR3 DNA is TGTGCCAGCAGCTTAGTGGCGAGCTCTGGAAACACCATATATTTT.

The chain employs TRBV6-1 and TRBJ1-3; D gene unclear. Deletions cut 0 bases from V and 0 bases from J, with 9 bases between. CDR1 and CDR2 (germline): MNHNS, SASEGT. This CDR3 contains 16 residues. The CDR3 bases are TGTGCCAGCAGTGAAGCGCAGGAAGACTCTGGAAACACCATATATTTT. This encodes CASSEAQEDSGNTIYF.